This T cell receptor beta chain was found in a study of CD4 T cells in relation to SARS-CoV-2 and coronaviruses (dated by TCRdb to the early 2020s). At the level of the whole study: Across all 12 patients in the convalescent cohort, the median age was roughly 40 years, with a range of about 20 to 80 years. Of the 12 convalescent patients, 8 were male and 4 were female, and two of the subjects were Hispanic. Samples from a few pre-COVID donors and the naive versus memory experiments were sequenced with the Adaptive Biotechnologies TCR-sequencing kit; other data were Illumina-based. HLA restriction was mapped for shared crossreactive spike epitopes using patient-derived lymphoblastoid cell lines. A different, Illumina-based TCR-beta assay was used to sequence expansion assays from other donors in the study. Memory CD4+ T cell crossreactivity between SARS-CoV-2 and common cold coronavirus spike proteins was assessed at the TCR clonotype level in the study. What the work shows at the level of the full study, not this receptor alone: Sequencing of naive versus memory cells indicated that the assay detects memory recall responses, not primary responses primed during culture. In approximately 60% of donors, memory CD4+ clonotypes turned up that crossrecognized SARS-CoV-2 and at least one common cold coronavirus spike. Compared with monoreactive clones, crossreactive clones had significantly weaker SARS-CoV-2-driven expansion, a result consistent with antigenic imprinting. The study was constrained by small numbers of patients and of tested TCRs. Pre-pandemic and post-infection samples were not both contributed by any donor, so tracing of the source of pre-existing responses was limited. Since the crossreactivity analysis centred on spike protein, crossreactivity against other viral proteins was not assessed.

Deep-resolution immunoSEQ TCR-beta sequencing was performed on DNA from uncultured naive and memory CD4+ T cells. Regarding the original processing steps: Preprocessing removed nonproductive sequences and CDR3s not starting with C, not ending with F or W, or shorter than 7 amino acids. Cultured and uncultured naive and memory CD4+ repertoires were searched for previously identified spike- and CEF-reactive CDR3s. CDR3 homology was quantified as pairwise Levenshtein distance, calculated with the stringdist R package after three terminal residues were trimmed from each end. TCRdb provides this immuneACCESS table in a form limited to in-frame rearrangements. Some clones are lacking; in checked studies, under half of them reflect an unresolved V gene, and why the rest are absent is not known. V and J calls and clone size come straight from that table; D and trimming were deduced from the DNA. This sample is represented by about 37,000 clones; approximately 85% of them were singletons. The ten largest clones add up to over 3% of the sample.

This clone was seen only once. The antigen this receptor binds is unknown. No base qualities exist here, and no much larger clone lies one base off it. The germline V gene (reference sequence) sets CDR1 to LNHDA and CDR2 to SQIVND. From cysteine to phenylalanine, the CDR3 is 14 amino acids long. The DNA shown is the 42-base CDR3, in frame from base 1. Cut back by 3 bases and 3 bases, the V and J ends lie 11 bases apart. Naive and memory CD4+ T cells were separated from cryopreserved PBMCs by first enriching for CD4 and then performing EasySep naive CD4+ T cell enrichment. Ficoll-Paque PLUS gradient centrifugation was used to isolate PBMCs from leukapheresis product or whole blood. PBMCs were either used fresh in the expansion assay or cryopreserved at -140 degrees C. The QIAamp Micro DNA Kit was used to extract genomic DNA from the CD4+ T cells.

The sequencing input was memory CD4+ T cells from PBMCs. In light of the paper, this sample's cell subset or site label describes: memory (non-naive) CD4+ T cells. The chain is made from TRBV19 and TRBJ1-2; no confident D gene assignment can be made. The clonotype comes from an adult with COVID-19. The DNA reads TGTGCCAGTAGTATCGAAGGCGGCTACTATGGCTACACCTTC. Protein translation: CASSIEGGYYGYTF.